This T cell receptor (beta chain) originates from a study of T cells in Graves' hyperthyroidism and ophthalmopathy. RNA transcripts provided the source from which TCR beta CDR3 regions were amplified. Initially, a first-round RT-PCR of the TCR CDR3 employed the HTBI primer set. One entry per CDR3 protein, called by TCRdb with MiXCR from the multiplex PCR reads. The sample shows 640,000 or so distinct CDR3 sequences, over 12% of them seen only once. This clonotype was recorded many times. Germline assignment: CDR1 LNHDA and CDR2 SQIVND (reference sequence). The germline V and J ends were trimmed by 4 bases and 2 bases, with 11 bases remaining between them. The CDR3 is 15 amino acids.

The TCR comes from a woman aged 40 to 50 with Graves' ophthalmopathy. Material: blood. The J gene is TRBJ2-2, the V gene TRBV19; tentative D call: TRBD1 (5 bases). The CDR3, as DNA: TGTGCCAGTAGTACCCTCAGGGATAACACCGGGGAGCTGTTTTTT. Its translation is CASSTLRDNTGELFF. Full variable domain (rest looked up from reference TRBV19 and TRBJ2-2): DGGITQSPKYLFRKEGQNVTLSCEQNLNHDAMYWYRQDPGQGLRLIYYSQIVNDFQKGDIAEGYSVSREKKESFPLTVTSAQKNPTAFYLCASSTLRDNTGELFFGEGSRLTVL.